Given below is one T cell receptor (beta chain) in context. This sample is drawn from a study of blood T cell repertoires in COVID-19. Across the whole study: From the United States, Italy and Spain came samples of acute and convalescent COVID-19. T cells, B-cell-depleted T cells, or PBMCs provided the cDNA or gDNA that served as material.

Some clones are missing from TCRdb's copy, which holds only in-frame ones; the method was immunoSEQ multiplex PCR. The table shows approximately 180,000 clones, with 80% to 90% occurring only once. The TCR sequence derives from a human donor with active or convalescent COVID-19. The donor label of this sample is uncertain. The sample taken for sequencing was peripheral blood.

CDR3 in amino acids: CASSPTGTGTRFEQYF. CDR3 nucleotides: TGTGCCAGCTCACCGACCGGGACAGGGACCCGCTTCGAGCAGTACTTC. The chain links TRBV18 to TRBJ2-7, with TRBD1 identical over 9 bases. The V and J ends lost 3 bases and 6 bases, in that order; junction bases with no gene match: 12. This CDR3 contains 16 residues. Germline V CDR1 and CDR2: KGHSH, LQKENI.